Included here is one T cell receptor beta chain sequence, with context. Antigen: not known. CDR3 length equals 15 residues. V gave up 3 bases and J gave up 6 bases, with 14 bases separating them. CDR1 and CDR2 (germline): ENHRY, SYGVKD. The data originate from a study of breast tumors, draining lymph nodes, adjacent tissues. A single record per CDR3 protein comes from TCRdb applying MiXCR to the multiplex PCR reads. Among about 14,000 distinct CDR3 sequences, around three fifths were seen once, and the ten largest hold approximately 30%. Whole-study findings and limits: Luminal-like breast cancer showed significantly higher tumor–nontumor repertoire similarity than basal-like. Tumor repertoires ranked between lymph nodes and nontumor tissue in diversity, with V and J gene preferences. The data were judged consistent with most tumor T cells coming from lymph node and expanding in tumor.

Sample: tumor-adjacent breast tissue. This TCR derives from a female donor with breast cancer. Some clones in this sample may be carry-over from other donors' samples. The chain combines TRBV10-3 with TRBJ2-2, with D perhaps matching TRBD2 (5 bases). The chain's CDR3 is CAISEVKGGPGELFF. The CDR3 coding sequence is TGTGCCATCAGTGAAGTAAAAGGAGGCCCCGGGGAGCTGTTTTTT.